Listed here are 12 T cell receptor beta chains from one sample, sequenced in a study of technical replicates of blood from a handful of donors. The method was immunoSEQ multiplex PCR; TCRdb's version includes in-frame clones alone and lacks a portion of them. The sample lists tens of thousands of clones, roughly nine tenths occurring once. Sequencing was carried out using PBMCs. The receptor source for this set is a human donor in good health. Some clones in this sample may be carry-over from other donors' samples.

The chain has TRBV5-1 and TRBJ1-4; 7 positions match TRBD1. Germline assignment: CDR1 SGHRS and CDR2 YFSETQ. After removal of 7 bases from V and 6 bases from J, the junction contained 6 bases not matched to a gene. The CDR3 runs to 13 residues. The CDR3 loop reads CASGRQGDEKLFF. For the CDR3, the DNA is TGCGCCAGCGGAAGACAGGGAGATGAAAAACTGTTTTTT.

Within the sample, this clone is medium-sized. CDR3 amino acids: CASSDGTEINEQFF. The CDR3 DNA is TGTGCCAGCAGTGACGGGACAGAAATCAATGAGCAGTTCTTC. This sequence joins TRBV6-1 and TRBJ2-1, with 7 bases that match TRBD1. Germline V gene data show CDR1 as MNHNS and CDR2 as SASEGT. The CDR3 length is 14 residues. Trimming took 3 bases from V and 6 from J; bases not matched to a gene: 5.

The V gene is TRBV7-2, the J gene TRBJ1-3; TRBD1 might be the D (6 bases). CDR1 and CDR2 (germline): SGHTA, FQGNSA. V was clipped by 6 bases and J by 1 base, with 13 bases between them. CDR3 length: 15 amino acids. CDR3 nucleotide sequence: TGTGCCAGCAGATATACAGGGAGATCTGGAAACACCATATATTTT. Translating gives CASRYTGRSGNTIYF.

This chain uses TRBV2 with TRBJ2-3, with D possibly being TRBD2 (6 bases). Germline loops: CDR1 SNHLY, CDR2 FYNNEI. The CDR3 is 15 amino acids. V was pared by 2 bases and J by 1 base, with 10 bases between. In nucleotides, the CDR3 is TGTGCCAGCAGTGAATCGGGGGTCGGCACAGATACGCAGTATTTT. This sequence encodes CASSESGVGTDTQYF.

This rearrangement joins TRBV7-3 to TRBJ2-1; 8 bases agree with TRBD1. Germline-derived CDR1 and CDR2 are SGHTA and FQGTGA. After removal of 4 bases from V and 6 bases from J, the junction contained 5 bases not matched to a gene. The CDR3 covers 14 residues. The CDR3 nucleotides are TGTGCCAGCAGCTCTCACGGGACAGGCAATGAGCAGTTCTTC. It translates to CASSSHGTGNEQFF.

This chain uses TRBV5-8 with TRBJ2-7; TRBD2 aligns across 13 bases. Germline trimming cut 2 bases from V and 5 bases from J; bases unmatched to any gene: 4. Germline CDR1 SGHTS, CDR2 YDEGEE. This CDR3 has 15 residues. CDR3 loop: CASSLLGLAGDEQYF. The CDR3 region has the DNA TGTGCCAGCAGCTTACTAGGACTAGCGGGGGACGAGCAGTACTTC.

This clone was observed a handful of times. The rearrangement joins TRBV5-1 to TRBJ2-2; 13 bases agree with TRBD2. V trimming: 3 bases; J trimming: 3 bases; junction bases outside the gene matches: 8. The germline V gene has CDR1 SGHRS and CDR2 YFSETQ. This CDR3 is built from 18 residues. The CDR3 nucleotides read TGCGCCAGCAGCTCCGGACTAGCGGGAGTCGTGTACACCGGGGAGCTGTTTTTT. Translated, it gives CASSSGLAGVVYTGELFF. Using reference TRBV5-1 and TRBJ2-2 for the parts outside the CDR3, the full variable domain is KAGVTQTPRYLIKTRGQQVTLSCSPISGHRSVSWYQQTPGQGLQFLFEYFSETQRNKGNFPGRFSGRQFSNSRSEMNVSTLELGDSALYLCASSSGLAGVVYTGELFFGEGSRLTVL.

The chain recombines TRBV7-6 with TRBJ2-7, with 7 bases lining up with TRBD2. V lost 5 bases, J lost 4 bases, and 11 bases stayed unmatched. The germline CDR1 and CDR2 sequences are SGHVS and FNYEAQ. There are 15 residues in the CDR3. CDR3 DNA: TGTGCCAGCAGCGCCCGGGGGGAGGGAAGATACGAGCAGTACTTC. Its translation is CASSARGEGRYEQYF.

The gene calls are TRBV28 and TRBJ1-2; possibly TRBD1 for D (6 bases). The V end lost 0 bases, the J end lost 10 bases, and 15 bases lay between the germline ends. Germline CDR1 and CDR2: MDHEN and SYDVKM. CDR3 length: 14 amino acids. The CDR3 reads CASSLWDSLRDYTF. CDR3 nucleotides: TGTGCCAGCAGTTTATGGGACAGCCTGCGCGACTACACCTTC.

CDR3: CASSIDLGGWAGELFF. For the CDR3, the DNA is TGTGCCAGTAGTATAGATCTTGGAGGGTGGGCCGGGGAGCTGTTTTTT. V and J are TRBV19 and TRBJ2-2; the D gene is possibly TRBD2 (6 bases). The CDR3 runs to 16 residues. V was clipped by 0 bases and J by 6 bases, with 14 bases between them. The germline gives CDR1 LNHDA, CDR2 SQIVND (reference sequence).

CDR3 in amino acids: CASSLQGPYEQYF. The CDR3 nucleotides are TGTGCCAGCAGCTTACAGGGCCCCTACGAGCAGTACTTC. The chain links TRBV11-1 to TRBJ2-7; maybe TRBD1 (5 bases). The CDR3 covers 13 residues. Trimming shortened V by 2 bases and J by 2 bases, and 7 bases separated the two germline ends. Germline V lookup: CDR1 SGHAT, CDR2 FQDESV (reference sequence).

The CDR3 nucleotides read TGTGCCAGCAGTTTCCGACTAGCGGAGTACGAGCAGTACTTC. As protein: CASSFRLAEYEQYF. This chain links TRBV6-5 with TRBJ2-7; 9 nucleotides line up with TRBD2. Trimming took 4 bases from V and 4 from J; bases not matched to a gene: 5. The CDR3 spans 14 residues. Germline V gene sequence: CDR1 MNHEY, CDR2 SVGAGI.